These 21 T cell receptor beta chains were all obtained from the same sample, sequenced in a study of blood T cells in healthy people across ages. Through a sample-barcoded 5' primer and a J-beta primer mix, a second PCR was run for about 6 to 12 cycles. TCRdb re-derived calls from the 5' RACE reads in MiXCR, one entry per CDR3 protein. The sample consists of 1.5 million to 2 million distinct CDR3 sequences, around 48% of them appearing once. The sample consisted of blood. The receptors shown here come from a middle-aged woman in good health.

The chain links TRBV4-3 to TRBJ1-5, with D possibly being TRBD1 (6 bases). Germline V gene data show CDR1 as LGHNA and CDR2 as YSLEER. Trimming shortened V by 4 bases and J by 2 bases, and 18 bases separated the two germline ends. This CDR3 has 17 amino acids. The CDR3 DNA follows: TGCGCCAGCAGCCCCTTGAGGGGGGGGGCCTGCAATCAGCCCCAGCATTTT. Translating gives CASSPLRGGACNQPQHF.

This clonotype was counted only a few times. CDR3 region: CASSAGTGATNEKLFF. The CDR3 DNA sequence: TGTGCCAGCAGTGCGGGGACAGGCGCAACTAATGAAAAACTGTTTTTT. The chain uses TRBV6-1 and TRBJ1-4, with 8 bases matching TRBD1. CDR3 size: 16 residues. The ends lost 4 bases at V and 0 bases at J; junction bases unmatched: 4. Looked up from germline, CDR1 is MNHNS and CDR2 is SASEGT.

This clonotype was counted between two and nine times. V is TRBV29-1 and J is TRBJ2-3, with TRBD2 matching over 8 bases. The V gene end was trimmed by 7 bases and the J gene end by 2 bases; junction bases not matched to a gene: 8. Germline V gene data show CDR1 as SQVTM and CDR2 as ANQGSEA. The CDR3 has 14 amino acids. As DNA, the CDR3 is TGCAGCGCCTCCCGGGGGGGAAACACAGATACGCAGTATTTT. Translated: CSASRGGNTDTQYF.

The chain has TRBV7-2 and TRBJ1-6; D is uncertain. The CDR3 is 15 residues long. Germline V gives CDR1 SGHTA, CDR2 FQGNSA. V gave up 1 base and J gave up 6 bases, with 10 bases separating them. CDR3 residues: CASSLVRPINSPLHF. DNA for the CDR3: TGTGCCAGCAGCTTAGTTCGACCTATTAATTCACCCCTCCACTTT.

The rearrangement joins TRBV6-1 to TRBJ2-3; D may be TRBD2 (6 bases). CDR3 length: 14 amino acids. The germline CDR1 and CDR2 sequences are MNHNS and SASEGT. The CDR3 DNA is TGTGCTCTAGCGACTCTAAAAGGAACAGATACGCAGTATTTT. Encoded protein: CALATLKGTDTQYF.

Worth noting for this clonotype: One end of the junction varies from germline; a read error may be responsible. This sequence joins TRBV20-1 and TRBJ2-7, with a weak D call TRBD2 (5 bases). CDR3 length: 12 amino acids. Germline CDR1 and CDR2: DFQATT and SNEGSKA (reference sequence). The CDR3 bases are TGCGGTGCTAATCGGGACTCCTACGAGCAGTACTTC. Amino acids: CGANRDSYEQYF.

This CDR3 is CASNGGAGTQYF. CDR3 bases: TGTGCCAGCAACGGTGGGGCGGGGACCCAGTACTTC. The chain combines TRBV27 with TRBJ2-7; the D gene could be TRBD1 or TRBD2 (5 bases each). The J call is doubtful: the DNA matches TRBJ2-5 better. The CDR3 has 12 residues. Germline lookup yields CDR1 MNHEY and CDR2 SMNVEV (reference sequence).

This chain links TRBV20-1 with TRBJ1-2, with D perhaps matching TRBD1 (5 bases). This CDR3 contains 13 residues. V gave up 4 bases and J gave up 5 bases, with 14 bases separating them. Germline V gene lookup returns CDR1 DFQATT and CDR2 SNEGSKA (reference sequence). The CDR3: CSATAGTQYGYTF. The CDR3 DNA reads TGCAGTGCTACGGCAGGGACCCAATATGGCTACACCTTC.

This clonotype was observed a few times. V and J are TRBV28 and TRBJ2-7, with TRBD2 matching over 7 bases. The length of the CDR3 is 14 residues. The germline CDR1 and CDR2 sequences are MDHEN and SYDVKM. V gave up 5 bases and J gave up 2 bases; unmatched junction bases: 6. CDR3 loop: CASSLRLAPYEQYF. For the CDR3, the DNA is TGTGCCAGCAGTCTCCGACTAGCACCCTACGAGCAGTACTTC.

The rearrangement uses TRBV20-1 and TRBJ2-1, with D hard to call. The CDR3 is made up of 11 amino acids. Trimming cost V 7 bases and J 5 bases, with 9 bases left between them. Germline CDR1 reads DFQATT; CDR2 reads SNEGSKA (reference sequence). CDR3 loop: CSGPWDNEQFF. CDR3 nucleotides: TGCAGTGGGCCTTGGGACAATGAGCAGTTCTTC.

Only a few counts were recorded for this clonotype. V and J are TRBV29-1 and TRBJ2-1, with TRBD2 as a possible D gene (6 bases). The CDR3 consists of 14 residues. The V end was cut by 8 bases, the J end by 4 bases, with 18 bases between. Germline CDR1 SQVTM, CDR2 ANQGSEA. CDR3 sequence reads: CSCPDRGTYNEQFF. CDR3 bases: TGCAGCTGTCCAGACCGGGGGACTTACAATGAGCAGTTCTTC.

V gene TRBV18 combines with J gene TRBJ2-7; possibly TRBD1 for D (5 bases). Germline V gives CDR1 KGHSH, CDR2 LQKENI. V was cut by 0 bases and J by 0 bases, with 6 bases left in between. The CDR3 has 14 residues. The CDR3 region is CASSPPTASYEQYF. CDR3 DNA: TGTGCCAGCTCACCACCGACAGCCTCCTACGAGCAGTACTTC.

V gene TRBV15 combines with J gene TRBJ2-3; D gene unclear. There are 13 residues in the CDR3. V was shortened by 5 bases and J by 4 bases, with 10 bases between the two germline ends. CDR1 LNHNV and CDR2 YYDKDF come from the germline V gene (reference sequence). The DNA of the CDR3 is TGTGCCACCAGCCTAGAGAAACCAGATACGCAGTATTTT. This translates into CATSLEKPDTQYF.

Points on this clonotype: This sequence may be a read error, since a much larger clone differs from it by one base. The chain is built from TRBV6-2 or TRBV6-3 and TRBJ2-1, with D possibly matching TRBD2 (5 bases). This CDR3 comprises 13 residues. V lost 7 bases and J 13 bases, leaving 20 bases between the germline ends. From germline, CDR1 is MNHEY and CDR2 SVGEGT. In nucleotides, the CDR3 is TGTGCCAGCAAGAGGGCATCCCAAGAGACCCAGTTCTTC. Its translation: CASKRASQETQFF.

Remarks on this clonotype: Mismatch with germline at one junction end may stem from a read error. This chain joins TRBV14 and TRBJ2-7; D may be TRBD1 or TRBD2 (5 bases each). The J call is doubtful: the DNA matches TRBJ2-5 better. Germline V CDR1 and CDR2: SGHDN, FVKESK. The CDR3 sequence is 15 residues long. CDR3 region: CVSSQSGTRGETQYF. The CDR3 DNA sequence: TGTGTCAGCAGCCAAAGTGGGACCCGGGGAGAGACCCAGTACTTC.

This chain joins TRBV5-1 and TRBJ2-1; 7 bases align to TRBD2. V dropped 5 bases and J dropped 0; count of bases not matched to a gene: 5. This CDR3 comprises 15 residues. Germline-derived CDR1 and CDR2 are SGHRS and YFSETQ. DNA for the CDR3: TGCGCCAGCAGTTCAGCGGGAAACTCCTACAATGAGCAGTTCTTC. It codes for CASSSAGNSYNEQFF.

This clonotype was detected a few times. This rearrangement joins TRBV4-2 to TRBJ2-5; 8 bases are shared with TRBD2. CDR3 length: 15 residues. Germline V gene lookup returns CDR1 LGHNA and CDR2 YNFKEQ. J gave up 1 base and V 4 bases, and 5 bases lay outside the gene matches. The CDR3 bases are TGTGCCAGCAGCCGTAGCGGGGAGAGCCAAGAGACCCAGTACTTC. Amino acid sequence: CASSRSGESQETQYF.

This clonotype came up once. The V gene is TRBV5-1, the J gene TRBJ1-4; D gene uncertain. The germline gives CDR1 SGHRS, CDR2 YFSETQ. The ends were cut back, 0 bases at V and 4 bases at J, with 7 bases in the middle. The CDR3 extends over 14 amino acids. The CDR3: CASSLAWDNEKLFF. In nucleotides, the CDR3 is TGCGCCAGCAGCTTGGCCTGGGATAATGAAAAACTGTTTTTT.

This sequence joins TRBV14 and TRBJ2-1, with unresolved D. CDR1 is SGHDN and CDR2 is FVKESK in the germline V gene. Trimming cost V 0 bases and J 0 bases, with 9 bases left between them. The CDR3 covers 16 residues. The CDR3 DNA sequence: TGTGCCAGCAGCCAAGATTGGAGCGACTCCTACAATGAGCAGTTCTTC. Amino acid sequence: CASSQDWSDSYNEQFF.

This chain uses TRBV2 with TRBJ1-1; perhaps TRBD1 as D (5 bases). This CDR3 contains 14 residues. Germline CDR1 SNHLY, CDR2 FYNNEI. Trimming removed 5 bases at V and 1 base at J, with 11 bases between. CDR3 in DNA: TGTGCCAGCAGTTATCGAGGGGCGAACACTGAAGCTTTCTTT. It yields the protein CASSYRGANTEAFF.

V is TRBV6-5 and J is TRBJ2-7, with D possibly called TRBD1 or TRBD2 (7 bases each). The CDR3 runs 15 residues. CDR1 and CDR2 from the germline V gene are MNHEY and SVGAGI. V was shortened by 0 bases and J by 5 bases, with 14 bases between the two germline ends. The CDR3: CASSYSPGGTDEQYF. For the CDR3, the DNA is TGTGCCAGCAGTTACTCTCCCGGGGGGACAGACGAGCAGTACTTC.